Shown below are 20 T cell receptor beta chains from a single sample sequenced in a study of blood T cells in healthy people across ages. Primers used in a second PCR of roughly 6 to 11 cycles were a sample-barcoded 5' primer and a J-beta primer mix. TCRdb reprocessed the 5' RACE reads via MiXCR and lists one record per CDR3 protein. This sample has over 700,000 distinct CDR3 sequences; just under 25% occur once, and the top ten carry more than 7.5%. The sample also formed part of further work on T cells of mothers and their children.

The sequenced sample consisted of blood. Every receptor here comes from a boy younger than 18 in good health.

This chain joins TRBV27 and TRBJ1-4, with 10 nucleotides matching TRBD1. The CDR3 consists of 15 residues. Germline values: CDR1 MNHEY, CDR2 SMNVEV (reference sequence). The V gene end was trimmed by 5 bases and the J gene end by 8 bases; junction bases not matched to a gene: 8. The CDR3: CASSLDRGLGEKLFF. CDR3 nucleotide sequence: TGTGCCAGCAGTCTTGACAGGGGGCTAGGGGAAAAACTGTTTTTT.

Concerning this clonotype: Here the CDR3 omits its conserved ending phenylalanine or tryptophan, so a read error is the likely source. Because the CDR3's place on the DNA is in doubt, the DNA is left out and the CDR3 is given as listed by TCRdb. The CDR3 sequence is CASSTGYRTSGDYEQYL. The rearrangement joins TRBV21-1 to TRBJ2-7; TRBD2, the table's D call, was not compared with the DNA. TRBV21-1 is labeled a pseudogene. A total of 17 residues make up the CDR3, ends included.

This clonotype has only a few counts. The rearrangement links TRBV5-6 to TRBJ1-2; possibly TRBD1 for D (6 bases). The CDR3 is 15 residues long. Deletions cut 3 bases from V and 3 bases from J, with 15 bases between. CDR1 and CDR2 (germline): SGHDT, YYEEEE. As DNA, the CDR3 is TGTGCCAGCAGCTCTTTTCAGGGGCCGGACTATGGCTACACCTTC. The encoded protein is CASSSFQGPDYGYTF. Full variable domain (missing parts from reference TRBV5-6 and TRBJ1-2): DAGVTQSPTHLIKTRGQQVTLRCSPKSGHDTVSWYQQALGQGPQFIFQYYEEEERQRGNFPDRFSGHQFPNYSSELNVNALLLGDSALYLCASSSFQGPDYGYTFGSGTRLTVV.

The rearrangement links TRBV28 to TRBJ2-3; D might be TRBD2 (5 bases). The CDR3 spans 14 residues. V lost 6 bases and J lost 5, with 15 bases in between. Germline CDR1 and CDR2: MDHEN and SYDVKM. The CDR3 spells CASRIDGLRDTQYF. CDR3 DNA: TGTGCCAGCAGGATCGACGGACTCCGAGATACGCAGTATTTT.

The rearrangement uses TRBV7-2 and TRBJ2-7; the match to TRBD2 covers 8 bases. The CDR3 totals 15 residues. CDR1 and CDR2 (germline): SGHTA, FQGNSA. V was pared by 5 bases and J by 5 bases, with 11 bases of the junction left unmatched. In DNA, the CDR3 is TGTGCCAGCAGCCTTCCGGGGGGGGATGACGACGAGCAGTACTTC. Residues: CASSLPGGDDDEQYF.

This chain joins TRBV5-1 and TRBJ2-5; D unresolved. Germline lookup yields CDR1 SGHRS and CDR2 YFSETQ. The CDR3 extends over 15 amino acids. The V gene lost 1 base and the J gene lost 0 bases, with 10 bases spanning the gap. The CDR3 DNA reads as TGCGCCAGCAGCTTGTTGATATCGTACCAAGAGACCCAGTACTTC. It yields the protein CASSLLISYQETQYF.

This clonotype was recorded a few times. The rearrangement uses TRBV3-1 and TRBJ2-1; TRBD1 is a possible D gene (5 bases). The V and J ends lost 0 bases and 6 bases respectively, with 12 bases between them. Germline CDR1 LGHDT, CDR2 YNNKEL (reference sequence). This CDR3 is 15 amino acids long. The CDR3 nucleotides are TGTGCCAGCAGCCAAGACCAGGGCGAGGTCAATGAGCAGTTCTTC. It yields the protein CASSQDQGEVNEQFF.

The chain recombines TRBV5-1 with TRBJ1-4; tentative D call: TRBD1 (6 bases). CDR3 length equals 16 residues. Trimming left V 4 bases short and J 7 bases short, with 20 bases between. From germline, CDR1 is SGHRS and CDR2 YFSETQ. The CDR3 sequence: CASSHRRGGEGEKLFF. The DNA of the CDR3 is TGCGCCAGCAGCCACCGGAGGGGGGGCGAAGGTGAAAAACTGTTTTTT. The full variable domain, in which reference TRBV5-1 and TRBJ1-4 provide the parts outside the CDR3, is KAGVTQTPRYLIKTRGQQVTLSCSPISGHRSVSWYQQTPGQGLQFLFEYFSETQRNKGNFPGRFSGRQFSNSRSEMNVSTLELGDSALYLCASSHRRGGEGEKLFFGSGTQLSVL.

This chain connects TRBV29-1 to TRBJ2-5; D perhaps matches TRBD1 (5 bases). The better agreement between TRBJ2-7 and the DNA end casts doubt on the J call. Per germline, CDR1 SQVTM and CDR2 ANQGSEA. The CDR3 sequence is 12 residues long. The CDR3, as DNA: TGCAGCACACAGGACGGTACCTACGAGCAGTACTTC. Protein product: CSTQDGTYEQYF.

The gene calls are TRBV20-1 and TRBJ2-4, with 13 bases that match TRBD2. This CDR3 is 14 amino acids long. The ends lost 5 bases at V and 4 bases at J; junction bases unmatched: 2. The germline CDR1 and CDR2 sequences are DFQATT and SNEGSKA (reference sequence). The CDR3 nucleotides read TGCAGTGCTTGGACTAGCGGGAGTAAAAACATTCAGTACTTC. Its translation is CSAWTSGSKNIQYF.

This clonotype was detected a few times. The J gene is TRBJ2-5, the V gene TRBV29-1; D not resolved. The J call may not be correct, given that the DNA end is closer to TRBJ2-7. The germline CDR1 and CDR2 sequences are SQVTM and ANQGSEA. The CDR3 covers 13 residues. This chain's CDR3 is CSVSKDQSYEQYF. CDR3 nucleotides: TGCAGCGTTTCGAAGGACCAGTCCTACGAGCAGTACTTC.

V and J are TRBV29-1 and TRBJ2-3; D not resolved. The CDR3 is 12 residues long. Deletions cut 4 bases from V and 6 bases from J, with 11 bases between. The germline V gene has CDR1 SQVTM and CDR2 ANQGSEA. CDR3 protein: CSVVGLDDTQYF. The CDR3 nucleotides are TGCAGCGTTGTAGGCCTAGACGATACGCAGTATTTT.

This clonotype was counted only a few times. In DNA form, the CDR3 reads TGCGCCAGCAGCGCAGGACTAGCTTTAGAGACCCAGTACTTC. Residues: CASSAGLALETQYF. The chain employs TRBV5-1 and TRBJ2-5; 8 nucleotides line up with TRBD2. Per germline, CDR1 SGHRS and CDR2 YFSETQ. Losses at the gene ends were 4 bases for V and 4 bases for J; bases not matched to a gene: 6. CDR3 length: 14 residues.

J is TRBJ1-4 and V is TRBV10-3; D unclear. The V end was cut by 8 bases, the J end by 4 bases, with 11 bases between. This CDR3 region has 13 residues. Germline assignment: CDR1 ENHRY and CDR2 SYGVKD. The CDR3 spells CAIGPQRNEKLFF. Written as DNA, the CDR3 is TGTGCCATCGGGCCCCAGCGTAATGAAAAACTGTTTTTT.

This chain's CDR3 is CASSKGADQPQHF. In DNA form, the CDR3 reads TGCGCCAGCAGTAAGGGGGCGGACCAGCCCCAGCATTTT. This sequence joins TRBV5-1 and TRBJ1-5, with 7 bases identical to TRBD1. The germline CDR1 and CDR2 sequences are SGHRS and YFSETQ. The CDR3 runs to 13 residues. Unmatched junction bases numbered 6, after V lost 5 bases and J lost 7 bases.

The rearrangement links TRBV6-2 or TRBV6-3 to TRBJ1-1; unclear D gene. Germline CDR1 reads MNHEY; CDR2 reads SVGEGT. Trimming took off 7 bases at V and 0 bases at J, with 15 bases between the two ends. The CDR3 consists of 15 residues. The CDR3 spells CASTPRHLLNTEAFF. CDR3 nucleotides: TGTGCCAGCACCCCGCGGCACCTGTTGAACACTGAAGCTTTCTTT.

The rearrangement links TRBV11-2 to TRBJ2-1, with D possibly TRBD2 on 7 matching bases. V shed 5 bases and J shed 0 bases, with 17 bases lying between them. CDR1 SGHAT and CDR2 FQNNGV come from the germline V gene. This CDR3 spans 17 amino acids. The CDR3 sequence is CASSRPGGRYSYNEQFF. The CDR3 nucleotides are TGTGCCAGCAGCCGACCCGGGGGGCGTTACTCCTACAATGAGCAGTTCTTC.

This clonotype came up a few times. The V gene is TRBV6-6, the J gene TRBJ1-5; possibly TRBD1 for D (6 bases). The CDR3 sequence is 16 residues long. Germline V CDR1 and CDR2: MNHNY, SVGAGI (reference sequence). The ends were cut back, 2 bases at V and 1 base at J, with 12 bases in the middle. This CDR3 reads CASSYVGGESNQPQHF. The CDR3 nucleotides are TGTGCCAGCAGTTACGTTGGGGGCGAGAGCAATCAGCCCCAGCATTTT.

This chain uses TRBV6-6 with TRBJ2-5; D unresolved. Germline CDR1 MNHNY, CDR2 SVGAGI (reference sequence). Between the trimmed V and J ends, which lost 10 bases and 5 bases, there was a span of 20 bases. The CDR3 extends over 14 amino acids. The CDR3 loop reads CAIRPGPLTETQYF. As DNA, the CDR3 is TGTGCCATCAGGCCCGGGCCCCTAACGGAGACCCAGTACTTC.

This clonotype was seen only a few times. A read error may account for a junction end that differs from germline. The gene calls are TRBV20-1 and TRBJ2-7; D remains ambiguous. The germline CDR1 and CDR2 sequences are DFQATT and SNEGSKA (reference sequence). This CDR3 spans 14 amino acids. The CDR3 DNA reads TGCAGTGCCGTTCCCGACCAGAAAACCCTCTTGCCGTTCTTC. Translation gives CSAVPDQKTLLPFF.